This T cell receptor (beta chain) emerged from a study of shared clonotypes between healthy human individuals. Regarding this clone: As yet, its antigen is unknown.

TCRdb's copy holds only in-frame clones and misses some; the assay was immunoSEQ multiplex PCR. The sample has roughly 2.6 million clones, roughly nine tenths seen once; the top ten hold over 0.12%. Findings of the study overall: A handful of donors had around 5% of their naive CD4 clonotypes in common. Unshared clonotypes carried lower generation probabilities than those common to all four donors.

The receptor was isolated from a man between 18 and 35 years old in good health. The sequenced sample was naive CD4+ T cells sorted from blood. Indicated subset: CD45RA+ positively selected.

The CDR3 sequence is CASSAFGVHGYTF. CDR3 sequence (DNA): TGTGCCAGCAGTGCTTTCGGGGTCCATGGCTACACCTTC. The chain employs TRBV6-5 and TRBJ1-2, with unresolved D. The germline V and J ends were trimmed by 5 bases and 6 bases, with 13 bases remaining between them. Germline V lookup: CDR1 MNHEY, CDR2 SVGAGI. This CDR3 has 13 amino acids.